The clone carrying this TCR beta chain showed up many times. This specimen comes from a study of tumor and adjacent non-tumor tissue in lung cancer. The template was RNA from unsorted bulk tissue. Distant lung tissue was collected more than 3 cm away from the tumor edge. Three rounds of nested PCR, following a modified ARM-PCR protocol, produced the TCRbeta library. TCRdb re-analysed the multiplex PCR reads in MiXCR, keeping a single row per CDR3 protein. The data contain about 100,000 distinct CDR3 sequences, about 60% of them seen just once; the ten biggest clones take up roughly 19%. The germline V and J ends were trimmed by 4 bases and 3 bases, with 13 bases remaining between them. This CDR3 comprises 14 residues.

J is TRBJ2-7 and V is TRBV12-3 or TRBV12-4; a possible D gene is TRBD2 (6 bases). This TCR was sampled from a man aged 25-45 years with non-small cell lung cancer. Sequencing was done on a sample of distant non-tumor lung tissue. The CDR3: CASSWRDLDYEQYF. CDR3 nucleotide sequence: TGTGCCAGCAGTTGGCGGGACTTAGACTACGAGCAGTACTTC.